The T cell receptor beta chain under discussion was sequenced for a study of OX40 agonist ivuxolimab in advanced cancers. Regarding the research as a whole: Ivuxolimab, which targeted the costimulatory receptor OX40 (CD134), was an agonistic, fully human IgG2 monoclonal antibody. Intravenous ivuxolimab was administered to patients every 2 weeks at six dose levels: 0.01, 0.1, 0.3, 1.5, 3 and 10 mg/kg. Of the approximately 50 dose-escalation patients, hepatocellular carcinoma was present in about 20, melanoma in around 15, renal cell carcinoma in 9 and head and neck cancer in 9. The dose-escalation cohort was 82.7% male with a mean age of approximately 60 years, ranging from roughly 20 to 80. Patients were allowed to have had prior anti-PD-1, anti-PD-L1 or anti-CTLA-4 therapy, and around 41% of the dose-escalation patients had previously received checkpoint inhibitors. Partial responses occurred in three dose-escalation patients: two with cutaneous melanoma and one with hepatocellular carcinoma. Peripheral TCRbeta sequencing aimed to test whether ivuxolimab altered TCR sequence diversity and caused clonal T-cell expansion. The paper covers the monotherapy dose-escalation part of the phase I ivuxolimab trial, which included N ≈ 50 patients.

General conclusions and limits of the study: Which antigens the clonally expanded peripheral T cells were specific for was not determined. After ivuxolimab, CD8+ T cells had more expanded clones than CD4+ T cells on average. In the 0.1-3.0 mg/kg groups, partial responders were among the patients with the lowest normalized peripheral clonal expansion, particularly in CD8+ T cells. Low levels of normalized T-cell clonal expansion were also shown by some nonresponding patients. Clonal expansion of both CD4+ and CD8+ blood T cells was observed from baseline to week 6 at doses 0.1 to 3.0 mg/kg.

The trial excluded patients who had a history of autoimmune disease or were on systemic immunosuppression. Peripheral blood for TCR sequencing was collected from all dose cohorts at baseline, on cycle 4 day 1, and on cycle 7 day 1. The samples were taken from a phase I, first-in-human, multicenter, open-label dose-escalation trial of ivuxolimab. The trial enrolled adults with locally advanced or metastatic head and neck squamous cell, hepatocellular, melanoma or renal cell carcinoma. Before TCR sequencing, CD4+ T cells and CD8+ T cells from peripheral blood were sorted into separate populations. Taken from cysteine to phenylalanine, the CDR3 has 12 residues. CDR3 DNA is the only sequence kept; it has 36 bases, read in frame from the first base. V loses 1 base of germline sequence and J loses 3 bases, and the interval between the two ends is 7 bases. Per the germline V gene (reference sequence), GTSNPN is the CDR1 and SVGIG is the CDR2.

On this clone: Its recognized antigen is unknown. No much larger clone is present one base from it, and per-base qualities are unavailable.

To sequence the TCRbeta CDR3 region, genomic DNA was isolated from the sorted cells. The immunoSEQ Assay was used for sequencing of TCRbeta CDR3 regions. In TCRdb, the immuneACCESS table is reduced to in-frame sequences with V and J assigned. These tables do not hold every clone; where another copy was compared, an unresolved V gene accounts for under half, and the others remain unexplained. The sample table holds over 30,000 clones, of which 82% were seen once. Jointly, the top ten make up about 20% of the sample. Sample: CD4+ or CD8+ T cells sorted from blood, taken in a trial of the OX40 agonist ivuxolimab. The receptor was isolated from an adult with an advanced solid tumor such as melanoma, head and neck, liver or kidney cancer. The chain was built from TRBV30 and TRBJ2-7; D gene: possibly TRBD2, on 5 matching bases. The CDR3 is CAWSASGYEQYF. The DNA sequence is given as TGTGCCTGGAGTGCGAGCGGCTACGAGCAGTACTTC.